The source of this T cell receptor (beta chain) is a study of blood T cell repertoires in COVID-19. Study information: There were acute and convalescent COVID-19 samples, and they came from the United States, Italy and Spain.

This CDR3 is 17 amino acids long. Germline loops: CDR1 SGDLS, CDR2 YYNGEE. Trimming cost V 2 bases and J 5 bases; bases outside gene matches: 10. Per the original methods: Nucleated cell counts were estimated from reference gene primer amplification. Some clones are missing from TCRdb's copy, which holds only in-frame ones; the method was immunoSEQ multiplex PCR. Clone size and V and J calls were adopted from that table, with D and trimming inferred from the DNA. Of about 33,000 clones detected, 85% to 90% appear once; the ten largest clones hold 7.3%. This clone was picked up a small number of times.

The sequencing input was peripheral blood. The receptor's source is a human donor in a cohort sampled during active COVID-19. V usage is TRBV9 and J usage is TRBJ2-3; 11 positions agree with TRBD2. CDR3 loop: CASSVVGSGGAGDTQYF. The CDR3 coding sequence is TGTGCCAGCAGCGTCGTCGGTAGCGGGGGGGCTGGAGATACGCAGTATTTT.